These T cell receptor beta chains were read from a single sample in a study of blood T cell repertoires in COVID-19. The assay was immunoSEQ multiplex PCR, and TCRdb's table has in-frame clones only and misses some. The repertoire holds 200,000 or so clones, with roughly four fifths as singletons. Sequencing used peripheral blood. Receptors were obtained from an elderly woman with COVID-19, enrolled during active disease. Each CDR3 is given with its conserved first and last residue. D genes are given only for firm matches. Size values are once, few and many counts, or a class for expanded clones, and some rows have none.

cdr3_nt,cdr3_aa,j_call,clone_size,d_call,v_call
TGCGCCAGCAGCCAAGCCGGGGGGACTAATGAAAAACTGTTTTTT,CASSQAGGTNEKLFF,TRBJ1-4,-,-,TRBV4-1
TGTGCCAGCAGCTTAGCGCGGGGTTCGGTGGCCCAAGAGACCCAGTACTTC,CASSLARGSVAQETQYF,TRBJ2-5,few,-,TRBV11-1
TGTGCCAGCAGTGAAATGGGAGCGGTCCTAACCGGGGAGCTGTTTTTT,CASSEMGAVLTGELFF,TRBJ2-2,-,-,TRBV2
TGCAGCGCCGAAGCGGATCGGGAGACCCAGTACTTC,CSAEADRETQYF,TRBJ2-5,-,-,TRBV29-1
TGTGCCAGCAGCGATTACAGGGTCAATGAGCAGTTCTTC,CASSDYRVNEQFF,TRBJ2-1,-,-,TRBV9
TGTGCCAGCAGCGTACCCCGGGACAGGGGGGACACCGGGGAGCTGTTTTTT,CASSVPRDRGDTGELFF,TRBJ2-2,-,TRBD1,TRBV9
TGTGCCAGCAGTTTAGTCGGCACCATATATTTT,CASSLVGTIYF,TRBJ1-3,-,-,TRBV12-3/TRBV12-4
TGTGCCAGCAGCCCCAGGGGTAATTCCTACAATGAGCAGTTCTTC,CASSPRGNSYNEQFF,TRBJ2-1,-,-,TRBV7-9
TGTGCCAGCAGTTTGGGGGGGGATTACAATGAGCAGTTCTTC,CASSLGGDYNEQFF,TRBJ2-1,-,TRBD2,TRBV28
TGTGCCACCAGTGACGCGACAGGGGTACAGCCCCAGCATTTT,CATSDATGVQPQHF,TRBJ1-5,-,TRBD1,TRBV24-1
TGCGCCAGCAGACCTCTAGCGGAGCCCTACGAGCAGTACTTC,CASRPLAEPYEQYF,TRBJ2-7,-,TRBD2,TRBV5-1
TGTGCCAGTAGCATTAGCGGTGGAGTCGGGGAGCTGTTTTTT,CASSISGGVGELFF,TRBJ2-2,few,-,TRBV19
TGTGCCAGCAGTTTATCCCGGTATGGCTACACCTTC,CASSLSRYGYTF,TRBJ1-2,-,-,TRBV28
TGTGCCAGCAGTTATCCCTCAGCGGGAGAAAATGAGCAGTACTTC,CASSYPSAGENEQYF,TRBJ2-7,-,TRBD2,TRBV28
TGCGCCAGCAGCCTTGACAGGGTCTATGGCTACACCTTC,CASSLDRVYGYTF,TRBJ1-2,many,TRBD1,TRBV5-1
TGTGCCAGCAGTTCCAGGTTAATTAAGGAAGCTTTCTTT,CASSSRLIKEAFF,TRBJ1-1,-,-,TRBV12-3/TRBV12-4
TGTGCCAGCAGCCAAGTCGAGGCGGGGTGGGGACAAGAGACCCAGTACTTC,CASSQVEAGWGQETQYF,TRBJ2-5,-,-,TRBV4-2
TGTGCCAGCAGTGTCCCCCGGGGGATCTATCAGCCCCAGCATTTT,CASSVPRGIYQPQHF,TRBJ1-5,-,-,TRBV28
TGTGCCAGTAGCCCGACTTACAATAGCAATCAGCCCCAGCATTTT,CASSPTYNSNQPQHF,TRBJ1-5,-,-,TRBV19
TGTGCCAGCAGTGAGTTAGGACTAGCGAACACCGGGGAGCTGTTTTTT,CASSELGLANTGELFF,TRBJ2-2,-,TRBD2,TRBV2
TGTGCCAGTAGTTTTCGGACTAGCAGTCACGAGCAGTACTTC,CASSFRTSSHEQYF,TRBJ2-7,-,TRBD2,TRBV19
TGCGCCAGCAGCAATCAGGGGGGCTACGAGCAGTACTTC,CASSNQGGYEQYF,TRBJ2-7,-,-,TRBV5-1
TGCGCCAGCAGCTTAACCGGGACTAGCCCGCTTGTGCAGTACTTC,CASSLTGTSPLVQYF,TRBJ2-7,once,TRBD2,TRBV5-1
TGTGCCAGCAGCCAACTAAATCAGCCCCAGCATTTT,CASSQLNQPQHF,TRBJ1-5,-,-,TRBV14
TGTGCCAGCAGCGTAGTGGGGGGGCCCAGCACAGATACGCAGTATTTT,CASSVVGGPSTDTQYF,TRBJ2-3,-,-,TRBV9
TGTGCCAGCAGCTTATTGTCAGGGATAAACTATGGCTACACCTTC,CASSLLSGINYGYTF,TRBJ1-2,few,-,TRBV7-9
TGTGCCAGCAGCACGGCCCAGGGTGGGTCCTATAATTCACCCCTCCACTTT,CASSTAQGGSYNSPLHF,TRBJ1-6,few,-,TRBV2
TGTGCCAGCAGCTTCTTCGGGGGGGAGCTCAACTATGGCTACACCTTC,CASSFFGGELNYGYTF,TRBJ1-2,-,-,TRBV13
TGTGCCAGCTCACCCTCACTACAGGGCGGGACTGAAGCTTTCTTT,CASSPSLQGGTEAFF,TRBJ1-1,once,-,TRBV18
TGCGCCAGCAGCTTACGGGGGAGGGAATACGAGCAGTACTTC,CASSLRGREYEQYF,TRBJ2-7,-,TRBD2,TRBV5-1
TGCGCCAGCAGCTTAACGGGTTACGAGCAGTACTTC,CASSLTGYEQYF,TRBJ2-7,-,-,TRBV5-1